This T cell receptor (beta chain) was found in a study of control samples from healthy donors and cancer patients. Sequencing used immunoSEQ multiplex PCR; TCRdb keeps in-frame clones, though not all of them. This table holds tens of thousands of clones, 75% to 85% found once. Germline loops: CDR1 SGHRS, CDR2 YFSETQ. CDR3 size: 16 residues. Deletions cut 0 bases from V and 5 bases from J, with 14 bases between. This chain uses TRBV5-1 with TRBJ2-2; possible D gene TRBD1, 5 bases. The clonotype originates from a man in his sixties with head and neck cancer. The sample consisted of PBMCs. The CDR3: CASSLVDSRRTGELFF. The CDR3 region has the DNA TGCGCCAGCAGCTTGGTAGACAGCCGGCGGACCGGGGAGCTGTTTTTT. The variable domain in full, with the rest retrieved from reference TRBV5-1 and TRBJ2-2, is KAGVTQTPRYLIKTRGQQVTLSCSPISGHRSVSWYQQTPGQGLQFLFEYFSETQRNKGNFPGRFSGRQFSNSRSEMNVSTLELGDSALYLCASSLVDSRRTGELFFGEGSRLTVL.